The clone carrying this TCR beta chain was seen a handful of times. Its antigen is unidentified. The CDR3 totals 16 residues. Germline CDR1 reads SGHTA; CDR2 reads FQGNSA. J was trimmed by 4 bases and V by 5 bases; bases with no gene match: 11. TCRdb fed the 5' RACE reads into MiXCR, producing one record per CDR3 protein. The table shows a few hundred thousand distinct CDR3 sequences, with around 15% occurring only once. These data come from a study of T-cell memory formation after mild COVID-19. Study results and limitations: Researchers found some responding clones in pre-infection memory, a sign that cross-reactive memory joined.

Sequenced: PBMCs or a T cell subset sorted from them (not recorded which). The chain has TRBV7-2 and TRBJ1-2; 9 bases map to TRBD1. The sequence was collected from a man aged 18 to 29 who had mild COVID-19 (a few samples of this study predate the infection). Cell type and time point are not known. CDR3 in DNA: TGTGCCAGCAGCAAACCGACAGGGGGACGGAGCTATGGCTACACCTTC. This encodes CASSKPTGGRSYGYTF. Complete variable domain (other parts from reference TRBV7-2 and TRBJ1-2): GAGVSQSPSNKVTEKGKDVELRCDPISGHTALYWYRQSLGQGLEFLIYFQGNSAPDKSGLPSDRFSAERTGGSVSTLTIQRTQQEDSAVYLCASSKPTGGRSYGYTFGSGTRLTVV.